This record covers a single T cell receptor (beta chain). Its antigen is not identified. The data were taken from a study of CD8 T cells in ankylosing spondylitis. Findings and caveats of the study: Researchers reportedly found disease-linked clones significantly enriched in matched ankylosing spondylitis synovial fluid. In synovial fluid and blood from reactive arthritis, some motif variants were previously reported.

TCRdb re-called the 5' RACE reads through MiXCR, storing one row per CDR3 protein. Among around 320,000 distinct CDR3 sequences listed, 20% to 25% were seen once. The CDR3 covers 14 residues. CDR1 is DFQATT, CDR2 SNEGSKA, per germline (reference sequence). The V segment lost 3 bases and the J segment 3 bases; nucleotides outside the gene matches: 4. The J gene is TRBJ2-7, the V gene TRBV20-1, with 11 bases matching TRBD2. The sequenced sample consisted of blood, either unsorted or a sorted T cell fraction (not recorded which). This receptor was obtained from a female donor with ankylosing spondylitis or in good health (not recorded which). CDR3 sequence reads: CSASPGTSGYEQYF. CDR3 bases: TGCAGTGCTAGCCCGGGGACTAGCGGCTACGAGCAGTACTTC.